A single sample gave rise to the 17 T cell receptor gamma chains below, sequenced in a study of human gamma delta and Vdelta1 T cells. TCRdb re-called the PCR reads with CATT. The sample yields 7,500 to 10,000 gamma-chain clones, around 45% seen once. No cognate antigen is known for these TCRs. The sequenced sample was Vdelta1 gamma-delta T cells from blood grown in culture (DOT cells). The source is a human donor in good health.

This chain joins TRGV8 and TRGJ1 or TRGJ2. Germline V gives CDR1 VENAVY, CDR2 YDSYNSRV. V shed 5 bases and J 3 bases; nucleotides not matched to a gene: 13. The CDR3 has 15 amino acids. CDR3: CATWAPQRGYYKKLF. The CDR3 DNA reads TGTGCCACCTGGGCCCCCCAGAGGGGTTATTATAAGAAACTCTTT.

This clone is medium-sized (0.01 to 0.1%) within its sample. The gene calls are TRGV3 and TRGJP2. The CDR3 spans 17 residues. V trimming: 0 bases; J trimming: 2 bases; junction bases outside the gene matches: 9. CDR1 is VTNTFY and CDR2 is YDVSTARD in the germline V gene (reference sequence). The CDR3 region has the DNA TGTGCCACCTGGGACAGGCCGGGATCAAGTAGTGATTGGATCAAGACGTTT. It yields the protein CATWDRPGSSSDWIKTF.

This clone was observed a few times. This may stem from a read error, because a much larger clone lies one nucleotide away. The V and J genes are TRGV4 and TRGJ1 or TRGJ2. In germline, CDR1 is EGSTGY, CDR2 YDSYTSSV. The CDR3 consists of 11 residues. J was trimmed by 5 bases and V by 3 bases; bases with no gene match: 1. CDR3 residues: CATWDHYKKLF. The CDR3 DNA follows: TGTGCCACCTGGGATCATTATAAGAAACTCTTT.

The chain has TRGV8 and TRGJ1 or TRGJ2. Germline-derived CDR1 and CDR2 are VENAVY and YDSYNSRV. V was clipped by 3 bases and J by 2 bases; unmatched bases: 4. The CDR3 extends over 13 amino acids. CDR3 protein: CATWDPYYYKKLF. In nucleotides, the CDR3 is TGTGCCACCTGGGATCCGTATTATTATAAGAAACTCTTT.

As concerns this clone: This clone may be a read error of a much larger clone one base away. This sequence joins TRGV9 and TRGJ1 or TRGJ2. The V and J ends lost 1 base and 3 bases, in that order; junction bases with no gene match: 3. This CDR3 is 13 amino acids long. Germline values: CDR1 GITISATS, CDR2 ISYDGTV (reference sequence). CDR3 in amino acids: CALWEVIYYKKLF. The CDR3 coding sequence is TGTGCCTTGTGGGAGGTCATTTATTATAAGAAACTCTTT.

A single count supports this clone. This rearrangement joins TRGV4 to TRGJ1 or TRGJ2. Germline lookup yields CDR1 EGSTGY and CDR2 YDSYTSSV. The V segment lost 2 bases and the J segment 0 bases; nucleotides outside the gene matches: 4. CDR3 length equals 14 residues. This CDR3 is CATWDEQNYYKKLF. DNA for the CDR3: TGTGCCACCTGGGATGAGCAGAATTATTATAAGAAACTCTTT.

This clone was detected a few times. The chain uses TRGV8 and TRGJ1 or TRGJ2. CDR3 size: 15 residues. CDR1 and CDR2 from the germline V gene are VENAVY and YDSYNSRV. The V segment lost 3 bases and the J segment 4 bases; nucleotides outside the gene matches: 12. CDR3 sequence: CATWDQRNGYYKKLF. The CDR3, as DNA: TGTGCCACCTGGGATCAACGCAACGGCTATTATAAGAAACTCTTT.

This chain links TRGV4 with TRGJ1 or TRGJ2. CDR1 is EGSTGY, CDR2 YDSYTSSV, per germline. This CDR3 has 12 amino acids. Trimming took 2 bases from V and 4 from J; bases not matched to a gene: 2. The CDR3 region is CATWDAYYKKLF. CDR3 DNA sequence: TGTGCCACCTGGGATGCCTATTATAAGAAACTCTTT.

Points on this clone: A much larger clone differs by one base, so this may be a read error. The rearrangement uses TRGV5 and TRGJ1 or TRGJ2. V dropped 0 bases and J dropped 7; count of bases not matched to a gene: 6. This CDR3 comprises 13 residues. Germline V gene sequence: CDR1 VINAFY, CDR2 YDVSNSKD. The CDR3 sequence: CATWDRLWYKKLF. The CDR3 coding sequence is TGTGCCACCTGGGACAGGCTGTGGTATAAGAAACTCTTT.

A word on this clone: This specimen includes other DNA sequences encoding the same CDR3. The V gene is TRGV3, the J gene TRGJ1 or TRGJ2. Per germline, CDR1 VTNTFY and CDR2 YDVSTARD (reference sequence). The CDR3 is 13 residues long. Trimming at V came to 1 base and at J to 7 bases, leaving 7 bases not matched to a gene. The CDR3 protein is CATWDSPRYKKLF. The DNA for the CDR3 is TGTGCCACCTGGGACAGTCCGAGGTATAAGAAACTCTTT.

Concerning this clone itself: It is unclear where the CDR3 begins or ends on the DNA, so no DNA is shown, and the CDR3 is as TCRdb lists it. The chain has TRGV11 and TRGJP2. TRGV11 qualifies as an ORF whose function is uncertain. The CDR3 comprises 17 residues, both ends counted. Here the CDR3 reads CTTVPAGLRSSDWIKTF.

The J gene is TRGJ1 or TRGJ2, the V gene TRGV3. The length of the CDR3 is 14 residues. V was clipped by 0 bases and J by 5 bases; unmatched bases: 7. In germline, CDR1 is VTNTFY, CDR2 YDVSTARD (reference sequence). CDR3 region: CATWDRRPNYKKLF. CDR3 bases: TGTGCCACCTGGGACAGGAGGCCCAATTATAAGAAACTCTTT.

This clone was found a few times. The chain combines TRGV9 with TRGJ1 or TRGJ2. In germline, CDR1 is GITISATS, CDR2 ISYDGTV (reference sequence). The CDR3 covers 11 residues. V shed 6 bases and J 9 bases; nucleotides not matched to a gene: 8. This CDR3 is CALWNPLKKLF. DNA for the CDR3: TGTGCCTTGTGGAATCCCCTTAAGAAACTCTTT.

In its sample, this clone is medium-sized. Other DNA sequences within the sample encode an identical CDR3. The chain has TRGV9 and TRGJ1 or TRGJ2. This CDR3 comprises 13 residues. Germline loops: CDR1 GITISATS, CDR2 ISYDGTV (reference sequence). Trimming at V came to 0 bases and at J to 4 bases, leaving 3 bases not matched to a gene. DNA of the CDR3: TGTGCCTTGTGGGAGGTGCCCTATTATAAGAAACTCTTT. Translated, it gives CALWEVPYYKKLF.

The rearrangement joins TRGV8 to TRGJP2. The CDR3 contains 14 residues. Germline CDR1 is VENAVY and CDR2 is YDSYNSRV. Trimming at V came to 1 base and at J to 6 bases, leaving 5 bases not matched to a gene. CDR3 region: CATWDSRGDWIKTF. CDR3 nucleotides: TGTGCCACCTGGGATAGTCGCGGTGATTGGATCAAGACGTTT.

The chain carries TRGV2 and TRGJ1 or TRGJ2. CDR3 length: 13 amino acids. The junction had 5 bases not matched to a gene; V was cut back by 0 bases and J by 6 bases. Germline CDR1 and CDR2: EGSNGY and YDSYNSKV. CDR3 loop: CATWDGRRYKKLF. In nucleotides, the CDR3 is TGTGCCACCTGGGACGGGCGACGTTATAAGAAACTCTTT.

The chain employs TRGV3 and TRGJP2. The CDR3 runs to 15 residues. Trimming took 3 bases from V and 1 from J; bases not matched to a gene: 5. Per the germline V gene, CDR1 is VTNTFY and CDR2 is YDVSTARD (reference sequence). The CDR3 region is CATWDGPSSDWIKTF. The CDR3 DNA sequence: TGTGCCACCTGGGACGGACCTAGTAGTGATTGGATCAAGACGTTT.